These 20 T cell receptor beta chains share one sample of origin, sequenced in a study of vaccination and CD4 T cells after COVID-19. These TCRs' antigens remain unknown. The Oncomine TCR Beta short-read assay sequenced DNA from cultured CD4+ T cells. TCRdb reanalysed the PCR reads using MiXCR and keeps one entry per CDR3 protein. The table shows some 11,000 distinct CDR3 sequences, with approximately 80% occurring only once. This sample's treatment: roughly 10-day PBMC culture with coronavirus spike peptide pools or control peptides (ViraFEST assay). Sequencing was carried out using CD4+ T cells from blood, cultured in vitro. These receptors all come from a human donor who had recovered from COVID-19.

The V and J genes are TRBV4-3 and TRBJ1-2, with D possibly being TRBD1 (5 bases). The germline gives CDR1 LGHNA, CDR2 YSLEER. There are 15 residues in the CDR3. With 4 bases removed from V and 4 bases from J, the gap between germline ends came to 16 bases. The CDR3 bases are TGCGCCAGCAGCCTACAGGCCTCCCCCGGCTATGGCTACACCTTC. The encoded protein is CASSLQASPGYGYTF.

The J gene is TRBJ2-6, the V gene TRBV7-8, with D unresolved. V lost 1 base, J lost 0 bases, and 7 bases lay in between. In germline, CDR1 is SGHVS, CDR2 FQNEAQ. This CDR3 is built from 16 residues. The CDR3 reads CASSLVPNSGANVLTF. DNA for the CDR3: TGTGCCAGCAGCTTAGTTCCAAACTCTGGGGCCAACGTCCTGACTTTC.

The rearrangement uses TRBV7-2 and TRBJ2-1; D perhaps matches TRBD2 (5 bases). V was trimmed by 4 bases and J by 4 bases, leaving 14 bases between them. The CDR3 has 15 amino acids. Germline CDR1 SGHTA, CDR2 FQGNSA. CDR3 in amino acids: CASSYRQTSYNEQFF. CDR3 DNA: TGTGCCAGCAGCTATCGCCAAACTAGTTACAATGAGCAGTTCTTC.

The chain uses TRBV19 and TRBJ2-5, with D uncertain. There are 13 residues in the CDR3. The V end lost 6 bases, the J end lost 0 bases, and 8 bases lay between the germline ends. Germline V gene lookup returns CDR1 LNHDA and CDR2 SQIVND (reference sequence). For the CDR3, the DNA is TGTGCCAGTAGCAATAGGGACCAAGAGACCCAGTACTTC. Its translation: CASSNRDQETQYF. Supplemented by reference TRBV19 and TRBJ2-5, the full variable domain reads DGGITQSPKYLFRKEGQNVTLSCEQNLNHDAMYWYRQDPGQGLRLIYYSQIVNDFQKGDIAEGYSVSREKKESFPLTVTSAQKNPTAFYLCASSNRDQETQYFGPGTRLLVL.

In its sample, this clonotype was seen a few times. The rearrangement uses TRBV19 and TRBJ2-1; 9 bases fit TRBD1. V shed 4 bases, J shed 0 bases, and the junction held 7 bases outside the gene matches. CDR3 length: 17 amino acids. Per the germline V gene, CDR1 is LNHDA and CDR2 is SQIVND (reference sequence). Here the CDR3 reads CASSTRTGAVSYNEQFF. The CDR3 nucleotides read TGTGCCAGTAGTACCCGGACAGGGGCCGTCTCCTACAATGAGCAGTTCTTC.

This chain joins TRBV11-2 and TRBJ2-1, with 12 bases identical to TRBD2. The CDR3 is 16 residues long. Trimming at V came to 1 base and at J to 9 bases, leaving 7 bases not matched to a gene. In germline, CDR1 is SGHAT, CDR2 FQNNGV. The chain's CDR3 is CASSLARTSGTLEQFF. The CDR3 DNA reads TGTGCCAGCAGCTTAGCCCGGACTAGCGGGACCCTTGAGCAGTTCTTC.

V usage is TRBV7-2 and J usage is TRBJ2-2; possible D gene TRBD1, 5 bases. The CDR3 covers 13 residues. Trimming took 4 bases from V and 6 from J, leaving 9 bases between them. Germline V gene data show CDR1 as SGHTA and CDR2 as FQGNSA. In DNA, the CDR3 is TGTGCCAGCAGCTCAGGGTTACCCGGGGAGCTGTTTTTT. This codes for CASSSGLPGELFF.

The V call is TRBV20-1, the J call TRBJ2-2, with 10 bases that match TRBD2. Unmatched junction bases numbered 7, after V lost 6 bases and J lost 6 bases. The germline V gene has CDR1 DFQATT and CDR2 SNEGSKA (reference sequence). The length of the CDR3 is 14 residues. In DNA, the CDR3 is TGCAGTGCACCTAGCGGGAGTCGGGCCGGGGAGCTGTTTTTT. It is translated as CSAPSGSRAGELFF.

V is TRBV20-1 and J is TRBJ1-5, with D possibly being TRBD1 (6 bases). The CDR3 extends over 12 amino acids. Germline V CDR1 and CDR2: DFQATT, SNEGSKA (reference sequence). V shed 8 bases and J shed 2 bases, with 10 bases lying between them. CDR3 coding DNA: TGCAGTATGGGGGGCGGCAATCAGCCCCAGCATTTT. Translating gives CSMGGGNQPQHF.

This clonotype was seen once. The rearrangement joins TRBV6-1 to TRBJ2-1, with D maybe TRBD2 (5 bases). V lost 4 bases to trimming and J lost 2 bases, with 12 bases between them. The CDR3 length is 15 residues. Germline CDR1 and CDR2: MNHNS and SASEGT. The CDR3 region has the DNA TGTGCCAGCAGTGGAGGGTCAGTGGCCTACAATGAGCAGTTCTTC. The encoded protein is CASSGGSVAYNEQFF.

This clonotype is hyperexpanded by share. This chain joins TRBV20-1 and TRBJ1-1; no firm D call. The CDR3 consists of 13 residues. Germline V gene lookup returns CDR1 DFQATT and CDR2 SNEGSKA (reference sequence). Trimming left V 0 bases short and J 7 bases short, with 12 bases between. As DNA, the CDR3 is TGCAGTGCTAGAGATCCCCGAGGCCTTGAAGCTTTCTTT. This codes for CSARDPRGLEAFF.

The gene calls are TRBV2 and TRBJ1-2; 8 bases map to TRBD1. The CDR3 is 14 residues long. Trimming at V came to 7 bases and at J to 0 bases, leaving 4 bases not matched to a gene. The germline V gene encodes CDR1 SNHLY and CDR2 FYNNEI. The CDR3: CASTQGAPNYGYTF. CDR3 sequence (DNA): TGTGCCAGCACCCAGGGGGCGCCTAACTATGGCTACACCTTC.

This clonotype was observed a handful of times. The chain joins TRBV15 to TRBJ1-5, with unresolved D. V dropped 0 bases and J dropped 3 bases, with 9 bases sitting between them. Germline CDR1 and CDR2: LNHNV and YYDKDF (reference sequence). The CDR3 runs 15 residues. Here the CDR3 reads CATSREITLNQPQHF. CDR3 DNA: TGTGCCACCAGCAGAGAAATAACCCTCAATCAGCCCCAGCATTTT.

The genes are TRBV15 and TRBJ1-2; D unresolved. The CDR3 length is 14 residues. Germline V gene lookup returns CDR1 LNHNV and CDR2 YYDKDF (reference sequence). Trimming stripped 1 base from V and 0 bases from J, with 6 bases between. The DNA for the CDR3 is TGTGCCACCAGCAGAGTGGGCACTAACTATGGCTACACCTTC. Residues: CATSRVGTNYGYTF.

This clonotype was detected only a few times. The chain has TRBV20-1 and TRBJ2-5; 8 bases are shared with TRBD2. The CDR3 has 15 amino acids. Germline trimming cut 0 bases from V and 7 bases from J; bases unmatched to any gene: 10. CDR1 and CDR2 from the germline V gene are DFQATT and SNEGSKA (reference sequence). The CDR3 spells CSAREGAGASGTQYF. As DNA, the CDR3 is TGCAGTGCTAGAGAGGGAGCGGGAGCTTCTGGGACCCAGTACTTC.

This chain's CDR3 is CASSLDWVRNSPLHF. Here the CDR3 DNA reads TGTGCCAGCAGTTTAGATTGGGTGCGCAATTCACCCCTCCACTTT. V and J are TRBV28 and TRBJ1-6; D is unclear. This CDR3 spans 15 amino acids. Germline assignment: CDR1 MDHEN and CDR2 SYDVKM. The V gene lost 2 bases and the J gene lost 7 bases, with 12 bases spanning the gap.

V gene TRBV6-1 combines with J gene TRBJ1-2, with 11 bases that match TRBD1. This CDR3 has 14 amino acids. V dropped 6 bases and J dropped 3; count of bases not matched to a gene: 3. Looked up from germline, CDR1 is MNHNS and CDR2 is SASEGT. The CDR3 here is CASSRDRGDYGYTF. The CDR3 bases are TGTGCCAGCAGCAGGGACAGGGGGGACTATGGCTACACCTTC.

CDR3 sequence: CSARWDGGEKLFF. The CDR3 nucleotides read TGCAGTGCTAGGTGGGACGGTGGGGAAAAACTGTTTTTT. This rearrangement joins TRBV20-1 to TRBJ1-4; D perhaps matches TRBD1 (5 bases). Germline V gene sequence: CDR1 DFQATT, CDR2 SNEGSKA (reference sequence). This CDR3 has 13 residues. V was trimmed by 3 bases and J by 8 bases, leaving 13 bases between them.

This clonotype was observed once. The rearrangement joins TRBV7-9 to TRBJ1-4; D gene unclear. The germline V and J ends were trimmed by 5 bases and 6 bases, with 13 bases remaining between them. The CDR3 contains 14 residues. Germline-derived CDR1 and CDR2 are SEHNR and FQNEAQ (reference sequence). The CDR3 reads CASSPRRPDEKLFF. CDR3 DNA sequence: TGTGCCAGCAGCCCCCGGCGCCCTGATGAAAAACTGTTTTTT.

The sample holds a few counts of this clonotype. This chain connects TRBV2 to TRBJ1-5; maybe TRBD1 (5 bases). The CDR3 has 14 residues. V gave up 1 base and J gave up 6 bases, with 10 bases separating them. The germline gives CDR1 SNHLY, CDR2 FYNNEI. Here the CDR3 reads CASSEDFGGQPQHF. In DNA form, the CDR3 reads TGTGCCAGCAGTGAAGATTTCGGGGGTCAGCCCCAGCATTTT.